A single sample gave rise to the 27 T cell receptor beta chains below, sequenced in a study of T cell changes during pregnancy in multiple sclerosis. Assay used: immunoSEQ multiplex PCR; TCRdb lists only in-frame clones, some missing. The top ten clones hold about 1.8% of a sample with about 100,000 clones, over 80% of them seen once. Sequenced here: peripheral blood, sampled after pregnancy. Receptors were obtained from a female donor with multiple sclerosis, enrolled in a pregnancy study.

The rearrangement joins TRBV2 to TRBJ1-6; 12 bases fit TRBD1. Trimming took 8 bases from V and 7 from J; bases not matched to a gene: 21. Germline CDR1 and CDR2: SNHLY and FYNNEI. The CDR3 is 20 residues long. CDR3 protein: CASLLRTGTGGRVGNSPLHF. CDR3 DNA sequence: TGTGCCAGCCTACTGCGGACCGGGACAGGGGGCCGAGTTGGGAATTCACCCCTCCACTTT.

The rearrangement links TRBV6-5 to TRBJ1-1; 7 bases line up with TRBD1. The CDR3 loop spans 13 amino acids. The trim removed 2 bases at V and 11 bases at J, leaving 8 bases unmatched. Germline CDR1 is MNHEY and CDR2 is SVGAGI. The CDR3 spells CASSYATGAGAFF. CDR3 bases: TGTGCCAGCAGTTACGCAACAGGGGCTGGGGCTTTCTTT.

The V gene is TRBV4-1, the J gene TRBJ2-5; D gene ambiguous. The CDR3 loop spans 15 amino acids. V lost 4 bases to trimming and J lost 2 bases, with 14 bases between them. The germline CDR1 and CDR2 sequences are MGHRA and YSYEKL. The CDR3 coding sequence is TGCGCCAGCAGCCCCCTCGCGTATTCTCAAGAGACCCAGTACTTC. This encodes CASSPLAYSQETQYF.

The chain's CDR3 is CASSVGGFTEKLFF. The CDR3 DNA is TGTGCCAGCAGCGTGGGAGGGTTTACTGAAAAACTGTTTTTT. V is TRBV9 and J is TRBJ1-4; D remains unclear. The CDR3 consists of 14 residues. V gave up 2 bases and J gave up 7 bases, with 12 bases separating them. The germline V gene encodes CDR1 SGDLS and CDR2 YYNGEE.

The chain's CDR3 is CASSPGQGRNYGYTF. The CDR3 DNA sequence: TGTGCCAGCAGCCCCGGACAGGGTCGAAACTATGGCTACACCTTC. The V gene is TRBV7-2, the J gene TRBJ1-2; 8 bases map to TRBD1. The CDR3 is 15 residues long. The V gene's germline CDR1 is SGHTA and CDR2 FQGNSA. Trimming at V came to 5 bases and at J to 2 bases, leaving 7 bases not matched to a gene.

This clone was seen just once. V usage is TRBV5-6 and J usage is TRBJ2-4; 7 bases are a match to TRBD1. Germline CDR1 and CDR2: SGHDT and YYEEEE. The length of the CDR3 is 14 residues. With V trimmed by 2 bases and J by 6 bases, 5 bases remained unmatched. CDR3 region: CASSFTGTANIQYF. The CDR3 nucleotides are TGTGCCAGCAGCTTTACCGGGACAGCAAACATTCAGTACTTC.

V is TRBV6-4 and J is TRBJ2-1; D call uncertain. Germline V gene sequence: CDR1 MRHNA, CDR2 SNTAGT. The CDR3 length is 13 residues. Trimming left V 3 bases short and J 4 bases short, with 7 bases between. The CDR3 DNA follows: TGTGCCAGCAGTGAGGGCCAGTACAATGAGCAGTTCTTC. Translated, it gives CASSEGQYNEQFF.

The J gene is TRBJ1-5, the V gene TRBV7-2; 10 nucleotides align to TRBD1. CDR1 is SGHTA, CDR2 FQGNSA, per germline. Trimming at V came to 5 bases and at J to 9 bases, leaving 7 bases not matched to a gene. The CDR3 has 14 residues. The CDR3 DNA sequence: TGTGCCAGCAGCCCCGGGACAGGGGACGGGCCCCAGCATTTT. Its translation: CASSPGTGDGPQHF.

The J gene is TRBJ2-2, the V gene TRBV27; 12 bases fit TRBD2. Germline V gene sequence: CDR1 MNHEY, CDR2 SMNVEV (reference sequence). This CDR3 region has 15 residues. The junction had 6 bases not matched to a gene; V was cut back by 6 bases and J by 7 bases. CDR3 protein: CASSPSSGGGGELFF. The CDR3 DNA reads TGTGCCAGCAGCCCATCTAGCGGGGGGGGCGGGGAGCTGTTTTTT.

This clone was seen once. CDR3 loop: CASSLNAPTSGVQDTQYF. For the CDR3, the DNA is TGTGCCAGCAGCTTAAACGCCCCCACTAGCGGGGTCCAGGATACGCAGTATTTT. This chain links TRBV7-2 with TRBJ2-3; TRBD2 agrees at 10 bases. There are 18 residues in the CDR3. The ends lost 2 bases at V and 6 bases at J; junction bases unmatched: 14. Germline CDR1 is SGHTA and CDR2 is FQGNSA.

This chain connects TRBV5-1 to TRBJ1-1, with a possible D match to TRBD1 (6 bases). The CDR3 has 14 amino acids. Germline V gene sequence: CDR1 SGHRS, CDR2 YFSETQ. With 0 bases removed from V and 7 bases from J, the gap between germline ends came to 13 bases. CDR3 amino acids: CASSLAGQGSEAFF. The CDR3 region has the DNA TGCGCCAGCAGCTTGGCCGGGCAGGGGAGTGAAGCTTTCTTT.

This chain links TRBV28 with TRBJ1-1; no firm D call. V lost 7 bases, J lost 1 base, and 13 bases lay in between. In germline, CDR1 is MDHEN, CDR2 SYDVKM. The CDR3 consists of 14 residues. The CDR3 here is CASTHSTTNTEAFF. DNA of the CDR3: TGTGCCAGCACCCACAGCACCACGAACACTGAAGCTTTCTTT.

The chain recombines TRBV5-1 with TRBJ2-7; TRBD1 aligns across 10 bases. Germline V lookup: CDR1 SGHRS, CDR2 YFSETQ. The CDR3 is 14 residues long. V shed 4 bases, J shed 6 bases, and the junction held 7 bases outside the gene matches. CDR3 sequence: CASSERQGAVEQYF. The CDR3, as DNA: TGCGCCAGCAGCGAACGACAGGGGGCGGTCGAGCAGTACTTC.

CDR3 sequence (DNA): TGTGCCCATCAGGGACAGGGGGTTAATTCACCCCTCCACTTT. The encoded protein is CAHQGQGVNSPLHF. The chain links TRBV10-3 to TRBJ1-6; 11 bases match TRBD1. The CDR3 contains 14 residues. The V and J ends lost 11 bases and 6 bases, in that order; junction bases with no gene match: 6. Germline-derived CDR1 and CDR2 are ENHRY and SYGVKD.

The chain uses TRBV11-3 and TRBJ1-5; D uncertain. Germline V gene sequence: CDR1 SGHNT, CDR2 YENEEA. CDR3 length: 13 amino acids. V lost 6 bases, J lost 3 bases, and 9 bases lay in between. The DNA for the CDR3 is TGTGCCAGCAGTCCGGGATCCAATCAGCCCCAGCATTTT. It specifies CASSPGSNQPQHF.

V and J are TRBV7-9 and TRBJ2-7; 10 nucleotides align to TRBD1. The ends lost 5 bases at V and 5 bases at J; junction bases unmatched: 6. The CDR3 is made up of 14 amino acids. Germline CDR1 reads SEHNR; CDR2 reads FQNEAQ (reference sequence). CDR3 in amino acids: CASSDGQGVDEQYF. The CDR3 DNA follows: TGTGCCAGCAGCGACGGACAGGGGGTCGACGAGCAGTACTTC.

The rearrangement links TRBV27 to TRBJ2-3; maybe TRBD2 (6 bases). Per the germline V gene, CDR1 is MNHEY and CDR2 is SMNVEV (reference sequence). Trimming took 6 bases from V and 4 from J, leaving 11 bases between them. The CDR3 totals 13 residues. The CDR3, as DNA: TGTGCCAGCAGGCTATCTAGCGCAGATACGCAGTATTTT. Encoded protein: CASRLSSADTQYF.

In nucleotides, the CDR3 is TGTGCCAGCTTTGGGGTCGGGACAGCAGAAGCCTATGGCTACACCTTC. It translates to CASFGVGTAEAYGYTF. The V call is TRBV7-9, the J call TRBJ1-2; 7 bases fit TRBD1. Germline V CDR1 and CDR2: SEHNR, FQNEAQ (reference sequence). V was pared by 8 bases and J by 4 bases, with 16 bases of the junction left unmatched. The CDR3 spans 16 residues.

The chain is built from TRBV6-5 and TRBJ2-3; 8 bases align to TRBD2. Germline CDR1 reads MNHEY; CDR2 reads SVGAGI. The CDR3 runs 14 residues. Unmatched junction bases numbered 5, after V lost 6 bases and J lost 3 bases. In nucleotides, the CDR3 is TGTGCCAGCAGATTAGCGGGGCAGACAGATACGCAGTATTTT. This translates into CASRLAGQTDTQYF.

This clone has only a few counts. CDR3 DNA sequence: TGTGCCAGCAGCTCCCGGACAGGGGATCAGCCCCAGCATTTT. It specifies CASSSRTGDQPQHF. The chain joins TRBV7-2 to TRBJ1-5; 9 nucleotides match TRBD1. Germline assignment: CDR1 SGHTA and CDR2 FQGNSA. The J segment lost 5 bases and the V segment lost 4 bases, leaving 3 bases of the junction unmatched. The CDR3 spans 14 residues.

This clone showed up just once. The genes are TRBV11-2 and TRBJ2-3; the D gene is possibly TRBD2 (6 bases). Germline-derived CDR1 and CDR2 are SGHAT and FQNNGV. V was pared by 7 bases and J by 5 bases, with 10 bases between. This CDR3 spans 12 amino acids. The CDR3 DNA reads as TGTGCCAGCACCCTCGGGGGAGATACGCAGTATTTT. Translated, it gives CASTLGGDTQYF.

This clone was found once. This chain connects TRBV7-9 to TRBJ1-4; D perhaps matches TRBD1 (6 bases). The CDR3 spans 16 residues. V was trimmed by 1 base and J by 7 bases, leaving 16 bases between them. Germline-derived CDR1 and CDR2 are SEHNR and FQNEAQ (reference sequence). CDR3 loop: CASSLDVGRGVEKLFF. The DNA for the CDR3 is TGTGCCAGCAGCTTAGACGTGGGCAGGGGCGTTGAAAAACTGTTTTTT.

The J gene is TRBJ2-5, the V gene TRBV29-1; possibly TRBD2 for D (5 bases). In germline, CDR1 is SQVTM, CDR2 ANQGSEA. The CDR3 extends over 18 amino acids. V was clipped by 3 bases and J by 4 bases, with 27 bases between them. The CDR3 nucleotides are TGCAGCGTTGATGGGTTAGCTGGAGCGGACTCCCTCCGAGAGACCCAGTACTTC. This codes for CSVDGLAGADSLRETQYF.

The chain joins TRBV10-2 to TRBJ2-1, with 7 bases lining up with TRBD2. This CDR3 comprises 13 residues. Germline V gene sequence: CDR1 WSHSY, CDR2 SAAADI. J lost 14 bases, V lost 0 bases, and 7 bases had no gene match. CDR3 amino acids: CASSESESGKEFF. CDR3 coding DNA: TGCGCCAGCAGTGAGTCGGAGAGCGGGAAGGAGTTCTTC.

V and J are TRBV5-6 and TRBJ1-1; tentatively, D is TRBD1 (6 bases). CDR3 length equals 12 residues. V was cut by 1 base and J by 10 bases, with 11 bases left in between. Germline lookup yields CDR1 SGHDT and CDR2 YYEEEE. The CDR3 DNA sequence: TGTGCCAGCAGCTTGTCCTCGACAGGAGCTTTCTTT. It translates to CASSLSSTGAFF.

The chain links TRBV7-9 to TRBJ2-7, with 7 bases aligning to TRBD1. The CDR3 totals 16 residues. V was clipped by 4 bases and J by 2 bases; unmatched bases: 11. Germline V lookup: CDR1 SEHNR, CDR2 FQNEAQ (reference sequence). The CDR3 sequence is CASSSTDRAATYEQYF. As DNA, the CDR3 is TGTGCCAGCAGCTCTACTGACAGGGCTGCGACCTACGAGCAGTACTTC.

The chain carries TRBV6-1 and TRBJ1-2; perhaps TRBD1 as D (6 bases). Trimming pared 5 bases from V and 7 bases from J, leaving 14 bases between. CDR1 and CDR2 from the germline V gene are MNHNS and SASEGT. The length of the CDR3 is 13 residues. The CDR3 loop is CASSLETGSGYTF. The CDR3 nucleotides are TGTGCCAGCAGTCTCGAGACAGGTTCTGGCTACACCTTC.